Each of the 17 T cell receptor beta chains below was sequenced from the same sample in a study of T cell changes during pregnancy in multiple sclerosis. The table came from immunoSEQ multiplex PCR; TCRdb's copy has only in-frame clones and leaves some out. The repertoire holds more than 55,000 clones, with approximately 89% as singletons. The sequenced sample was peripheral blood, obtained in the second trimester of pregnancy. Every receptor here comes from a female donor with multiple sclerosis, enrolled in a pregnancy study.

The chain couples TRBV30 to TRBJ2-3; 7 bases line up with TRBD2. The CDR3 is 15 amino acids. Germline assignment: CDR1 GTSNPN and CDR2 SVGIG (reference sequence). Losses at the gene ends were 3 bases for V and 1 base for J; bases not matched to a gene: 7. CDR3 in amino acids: CAWSPRSGGTDTQYF. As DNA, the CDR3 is TGTGCCTGGAGCCCCCGCAGCGGGGGCACAGATACGCAGTATTTT.

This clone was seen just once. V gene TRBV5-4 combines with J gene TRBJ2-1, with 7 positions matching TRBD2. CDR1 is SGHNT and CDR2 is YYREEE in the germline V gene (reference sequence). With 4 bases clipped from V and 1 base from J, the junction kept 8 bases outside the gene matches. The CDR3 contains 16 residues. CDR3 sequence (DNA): TGTGCCAGCAGCGGAGGGCCGGGGGGATCCTACAATGAGCAGTTCTTC. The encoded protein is CASSGGPGGSYNEQFF.

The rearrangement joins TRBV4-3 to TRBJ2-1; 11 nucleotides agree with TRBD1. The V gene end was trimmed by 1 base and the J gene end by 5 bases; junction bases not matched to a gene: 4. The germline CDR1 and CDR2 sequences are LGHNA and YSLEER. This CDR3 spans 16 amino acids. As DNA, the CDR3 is TGCGCCAGCAGCCAAGGGACAGGGGGCGCGGACAATGAGCAGTTCTTC. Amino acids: CASSQGTGGADNEQFF.

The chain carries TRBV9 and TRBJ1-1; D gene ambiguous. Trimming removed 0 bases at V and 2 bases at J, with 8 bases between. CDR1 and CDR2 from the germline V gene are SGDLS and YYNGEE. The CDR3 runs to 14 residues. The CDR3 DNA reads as TGTGCCAGCAGCGTAGGACAAATCAACACTGAAGCTTTCTTT. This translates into CASSVGQINTEAFF.

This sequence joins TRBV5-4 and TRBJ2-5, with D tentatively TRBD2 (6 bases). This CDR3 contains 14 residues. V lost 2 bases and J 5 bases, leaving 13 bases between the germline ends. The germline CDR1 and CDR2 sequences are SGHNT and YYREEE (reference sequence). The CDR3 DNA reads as TGTGCCAGCAGCTTTAGCGGAGTAAGGGAGACCCAGTACTTC. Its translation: CASSFSGVRETQYF.

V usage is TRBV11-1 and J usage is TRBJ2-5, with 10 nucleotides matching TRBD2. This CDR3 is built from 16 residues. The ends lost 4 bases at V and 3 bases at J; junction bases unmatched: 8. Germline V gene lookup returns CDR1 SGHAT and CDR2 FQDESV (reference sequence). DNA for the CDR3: TGTGCCAGCAGCTATGGGAGGCTAGCGGGAGAAGAGACCCAGTACTTC. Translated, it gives CASSYGRLAGEETQYF.

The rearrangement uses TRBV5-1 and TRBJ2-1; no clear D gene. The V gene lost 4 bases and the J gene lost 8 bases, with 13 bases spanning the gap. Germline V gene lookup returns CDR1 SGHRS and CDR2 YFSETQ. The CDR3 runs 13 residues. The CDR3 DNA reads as TGCGCCAGCAGCCGCCTCCAGGTTCATGAGCAGTTCTTC. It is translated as CASSRLQVHEQFF.

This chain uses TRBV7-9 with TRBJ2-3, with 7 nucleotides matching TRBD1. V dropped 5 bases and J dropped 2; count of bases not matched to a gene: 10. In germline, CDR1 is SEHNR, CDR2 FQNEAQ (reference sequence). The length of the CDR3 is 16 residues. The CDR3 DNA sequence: TGTGCCAGCAGCCCCCGAGGGGGCGAAATCACAGATACGCAGTATTTT. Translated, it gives CASSPRGGEITDTQYF.

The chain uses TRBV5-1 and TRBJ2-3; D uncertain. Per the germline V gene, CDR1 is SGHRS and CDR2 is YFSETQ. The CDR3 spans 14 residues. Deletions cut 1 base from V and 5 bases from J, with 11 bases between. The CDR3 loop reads CASSLRLEKDTQYF. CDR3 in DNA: TGCGCCAGCAGCTTGAGGTTGGAGAAAGATACGCAGTATTTT.

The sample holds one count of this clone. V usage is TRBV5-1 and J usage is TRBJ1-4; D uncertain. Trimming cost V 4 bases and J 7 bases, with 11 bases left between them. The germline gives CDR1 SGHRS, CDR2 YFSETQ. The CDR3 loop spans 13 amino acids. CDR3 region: CASSRTSGEKLFF. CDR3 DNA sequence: TGCGCCAGCAGCCGTACATCGGGTGAAAAACTGTTTTTT.

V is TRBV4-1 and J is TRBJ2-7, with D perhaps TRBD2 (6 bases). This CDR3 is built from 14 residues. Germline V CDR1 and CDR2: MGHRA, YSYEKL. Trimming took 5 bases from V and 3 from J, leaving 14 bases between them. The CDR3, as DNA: TGCGCCAGCAGCGCAGGCAATAGCGGCTACGAGCAGTACTTC. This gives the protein CASSAGNSGYEQYF.

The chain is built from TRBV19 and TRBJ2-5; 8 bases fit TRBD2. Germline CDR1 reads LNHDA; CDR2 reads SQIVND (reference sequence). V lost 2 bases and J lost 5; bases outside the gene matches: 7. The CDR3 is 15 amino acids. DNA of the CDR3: TGTGCCAGTAGTATAAGTAACCCTAGCGGGGAGACCCAGTACTTC. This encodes CASSISNPSGETQYF.

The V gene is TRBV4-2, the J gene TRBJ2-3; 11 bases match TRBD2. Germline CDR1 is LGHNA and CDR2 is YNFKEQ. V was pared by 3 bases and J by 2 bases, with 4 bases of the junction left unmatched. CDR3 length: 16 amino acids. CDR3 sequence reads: CASSQSLAGVTDTQYF. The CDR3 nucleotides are TGTGCCAGCAGCCAGTCACTAGCGGGGGTCACAGATACGCAGTATTTT.

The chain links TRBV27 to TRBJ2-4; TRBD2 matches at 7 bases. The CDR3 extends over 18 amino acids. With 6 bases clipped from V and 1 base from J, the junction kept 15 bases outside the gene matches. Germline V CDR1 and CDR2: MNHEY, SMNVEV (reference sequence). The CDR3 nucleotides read TGTGCCAGCAGAATAGGGGCCGACAGCGGGAAGGCCAAAAACATTCAGTACTTC. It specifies CASRIGADSGKAKNIQYF.

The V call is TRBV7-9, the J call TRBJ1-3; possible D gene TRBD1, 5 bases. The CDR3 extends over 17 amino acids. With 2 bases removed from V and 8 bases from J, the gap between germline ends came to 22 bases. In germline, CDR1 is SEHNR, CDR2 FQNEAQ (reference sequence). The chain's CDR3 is CASSLFLDSRVVDTIYF. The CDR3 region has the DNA TGTGCCAGCAGCTTATTTCTCGACAGTCGGGTCGTGGACACCATATATTTT.

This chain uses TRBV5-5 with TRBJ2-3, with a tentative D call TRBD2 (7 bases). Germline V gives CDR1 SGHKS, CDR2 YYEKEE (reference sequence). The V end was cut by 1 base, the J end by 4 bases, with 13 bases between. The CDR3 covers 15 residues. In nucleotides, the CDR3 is TGTGCCAGCAGCTTGCGAGGGGGGGCGGCAGATACGCAGTATTTT. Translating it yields CASSLRGGAADTQYF.

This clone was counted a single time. CDR3 in DNA: TGTGCCAGCAGTGTCGGGACAGGTGGACTGTTGTTTTTT. This sequence encodes CASSVGTGGLLFF. The chain joins TRBV7-2 to TRBJ1-4; TRBD1 matches 8 bases. The CDR3 extends over 13 amino acids. Germline assignment: CDR1 SGHTA and CDR2 FQGNSA. The junction had 12 bases not matched to a gene; V was cut back by 6 bases and J by 15 bases.